Each of the 20 T cell receptor beta chains below was sequenced from the same sample in a study of neoadjuvant anti-PD-1 for oral cavity cancer. Here immunoSEQ multiplex PCR was the method, and the copy in TCRdb shows in-frame clones only, minus some. The sample records about 14,000 clones, 66% being singletons. Specimen: PBMCs, collected before nivolumab (anti-PD-1) treatment. The origin of the receptors is a person aged 35-79 years with oral cavity squamous cell carcinoma.

This chain joins TRBV6-1 and TRBJ2-5, with D perhaps matching TRBD1 (8 bases). The CDR3 sequence is 17 residues long. Trimming pared 3 bases from V and 1 base from J, leaving 18 bases between. Germline V gene data show CDR1 as MNHNS and CDR2 as SASEGT. CDR3 in DNA: TGTGCCAGCAGTGACAGGGGGCTAGCGGCCATCCAAGAGACCCAGTACTTC. It yields the protein CASSDRGLAAIQETQYF.

The CDR3 spells CASSVSNRGFTEAFF. CDR3 nucleotides: TGTGCCAGCAGTGTTAGTAATCGGGGATTCACTGAAGCTTTCTTT. V usage is TRBV6-1 and J usage is TRBJ1-1; unclear D gene. Germline V gene sequence: CDR1 MNHNS, CDR2 SASEGT. V lost 4 bases and J lost 4, with 16 bases in between. The length of the CDR3 is 15 residues.

The chain carries TRBV5-1 and TRBJ2-1; perhaps TRBD1 as D (6 bases). V dropped 3 bases and J dropped 5 bases, with 12 bases sitting between them. This CDR3 has 14 residues. Germline V gene lookup returns CDR1 SGHRS and CDR2 YFSETQ. CDR3: CASSSWTDHNEQFF. Written as DNA, the CDR3 is TGCGCCAGCAGCTCCTGGACAGATCACAATGAGCAGTTCTTC.

The chain carries TRBV7-2 and TRBJ2-3, with 8 positions matching TRBD2. Looked up from germline, CDR1 is SGHTA and CDR2 is FQGNSA. The CDR3 is made up of 15 amino acids. Trimming at V came to 2 bases and at J to 3 bases, leaving 4 bases not matched to a gene. DNA for the CDR3: TGTGCCAGCAGCTTATTAGCTAGCGGGACAGATACGCAGTATTTT. Its protein product is CASSLLASGTDTQYF.

V gene TRBV5-4 combines with J gene TRBJ2-3; TRBD1 agrees at 7 bases. The junction had 8 bases not matched to a gene; V was cut back by 4 bases and J by 3 bases. CDR1 is SGHNT and CDR2 is YYREEE in the germline V gene (reference sequence). The CDR3 runs to 15 residues. CDR3 protein: CASSPGDRQTDTQYF. CDR3 in DNA: TGTGCCAGCAGCCCCGGGGACAGACAGACAGATACGCAGTATTTT.

The chain joins TRBV4-1 to TRBJ2-5, with 12 bases fitting TRBD2. V lost 4 bases, J lost 1 base, and 4 bases stayed unmatched. Germline values: CDR1 MGHRA, CDR2 YSYEKL. The CDR3 runs to 16 residues. For the CDR3, the DNA is TGCGCCAGCAGCCGACCGACTAGCGGGGGCCAAGAGACCCAGTACTTC. Translation gives CASSRPTSGGQETQYF.

This chain joins TRBV5-8 and TRBJ1-5; D unresolved. The CDR3 runs to 13 residues. Trimming left V 5 bases short and J 8 bases short, with 14 bases between. Germline CDR1 SGHTS, CDR2 YDEGEE. The DNA of the CDR3 is TGTGCCAGCAGAGGACCGGGCGGGGAGCCCCAGCATTTT. Protein: CASRGPGGEPQHF.

J is TRBJ1-5 and V is TRBV29-1; D not resolved. Trimming stripped 4 bases from V and 0 bases from J, with 7 bases between. CDR3 length equals 13 residues. Germline CDR1 reads SQVTM; CDR2 reads ANQGSEA. CDR3 region: CSVGGNSNQPQHF. CDR3 nucleotide sequence: TGCAGCGTTGGAGGGAATAGCAATCAGCCCCAGCATTTT.

The rearrangement joins TRBV10-1 to TRBJ2-5; 7 nucleotides match TRBD2. The length of the CDR3 is 15 residues. The germline gives CDR1 WNHNN, CDR2 SYGVQD (reference sequence). After removal of 4 bases from V and 2 bases from J, the junction contained 7 bases not matched to a gene. CDR3 residues: CASSGGTGGQETQYF. The CDR3 nucleotides read TGCGCCAGCAGTGGAGGGACCGGGGGGCAAGAGACCCAGTACTTC.

V gene TRBV4-1 combines with J gene TRBJ2-5, with 7 positions matching TRBD2. The V and J ends lost 0 bases and 7 bases, in that order; junction bases with no gene match: 14. Germline values: CDR1 MGHRA, CDR2 YSYEKL. This CDR3 region has 17 residues. DNA of the CDR3: TGCGCCAGCAGCCAAGAAGTGGCGCGGAGCGGGGTGGGGACCCAGTACTTC. This codes for CASSQEVARSGVGTQYF.

The rearrangement links TRBV28 to TRBJ2-2; the D gene is possibly TRBD1 (6 bases). The germline V gene has CDR1 MDHEN and CDR2 SYDVKM. The germline V and J ends were trimmed by 7 bases and 2 bases, with 14 bases remaining between them. The CDR3 spans 15 residues. In DNA, the CDR3 is TGTGCCAGCAAAGAGAGGGGGAGTAACACCGGGGAGCTGTTTTTT. Protein sequence: CASKERGSNTGELFF.

This clone was seen more than once but under ten times. The chain recombines TRBV30 with TRBJ1-4, with 8 positions matching TRBD1. J lost 8 bases, V lost 2 bases, and 7 bases had no gene match. This CDR3 spans 14 amino acids. Germline CDR1 is GTSNPN and CDR2 is SVGIG (reference sequence). CDR3 nucleotides: TGTGCCTGGAGTAGGACAGGGCAGGAAGAAAAACTGTTTTTT. Amino acids: CAWSRTGQEEKLFF.

Only a few counts were recorded for this clone. The rearrangement links TRBV29-1 to TRBJ1-1; D uncertain. Between the trimmed V and J ends, which lost 4 bases and 5 bases, there was a span of 5 bases. From germline, CDR1 is SQVTM and CDR2 ANQGSEA. This CDR3 has 10 amino acids. Here the CDR3 reads CSVGVTEAFF. DNA of the CDR3: TGCAGCGTTGGGGTGACTGAAGCTTTCTTT.

The J gene is TRBJ1-5, the V gene TRBV7-2; the D gene is possibly TRBD1 (5 bases). Looked up from germline, CDR1 is SGHTA and CDR2 is FQGNSA. V lost 7 bases and J 2 bases, leaving 15 bases between the germline ends. The CDR3 consists of 15 residues. Written as DNA, the CDR3 is TGTGCCAGCAACGGGGACTTAGGCCGCAATCAGCCCCAGCATTTT. Amino acid sequence: CASNGDLGRNQPQHF.

The chain recombines TRBV7-9 with TRBJ2-7, with 9 positions matching TRBD1. The CDR3 runs 14 residues. V trimming: 4 bases; J trimming: 2 bases; junction bases outside the gene matches: 3. Looked up from germline, CDR1 is SEHNR and CDR2 is FQNEAQ (reference sequence). DNA of the CDR3: TGTGCCAGCAGCTCGGGACAGGGCGCCTACGAGCAGTACTTC. It is translated as CASSSGQGAYEQYF. Full variable domain (missing parts from reference TRBV7-9 and TRBJ2-7): DTGVSQNPRHKITKRGQNVTFRCDPISEHNRLYWYRQTLGQGPEFLTYFQNEAQLEKSRLLSDRFSAERPKGSFSTLEIQRTEQGDSAMYLCASSSGQGAYEQYFGPGTRLTVT.

In its sample, this clone was seen once. The chain uses TRBV7-8 and TRBJ2-6, with 7 bases aligning to TRBD1. The CDR3 has 16 amino acids. CDR1 is SGHVS and CDR2 is FQNEAQ in the germline V gene. The J segment lost 0 bases and the V segment lost 4 bases, leaving 3 bases of the junction unmatched. CDR3 nucleotides: TGTGCCAGCAGCTCGACAGGGAGCTCTGGGGCCAACGTCCTGACTTTC. It translates to CASSSTGSSGANVLTF.

This clone was recorded once. The chain is built from TRBV2 and TRBJ1-2; possible D gene TRBD1, 6 bases. The V gene's germline CDR1 is SNHLY and CDR2 FYNNEI. The CDR3 covers 13 residues. Trimming left V 7 bases short and J 1 base short, with 10 bases between. CDR3 protein: CASIPGVNYGYTF. In DNA form, the CDR3 reads TGTGCCAGCATTCCAGGGGTTAACTATGGCTACACCTTC.

This sequence joins TRBV7-9 and TRBJ1-5; TRBD1 matches at 10 bases. Germline loops: CDR1 SEHNR, CDR2 FQNEAQ (reference sequence). There are 16 residues in the CDR3. The junction had 3 bases not matched to a gene; V was cut back by 4 bases and J by 0 bases. The CDR3 loop reads CASSSGTGASNQPQHF. The CDR3, as DNA: TGTGCCAGCAGCTCCGGGACAGGGGCTAGCAATCAGCCCCAGCATTTT.

The J gene is TRBJ2-3, the V gene TRBV5-1; 14 bases are a match to TRBD2. CDR3 length: 18 amino acids. The V segment lost 1 base and the J segment 4 bases; nucleotides outside the gene matches: 8. From germline, CDR1 is SGHRS and CDR2 YFSETQ. This CDR3 reads CASSLMGTSGRGADTQYF. Here the CDR3 DNA reads TGCGCCAGCAGCTTGATGGGGACTAGCGGGAGAGGGGCAGATACGCAGTATTTT.

This clone has more than one count but fewer than ten. The CDR3 DNA sequence: TGCGCCAGCAGCCAAGATTTAGCGGGGGCGAACACCGGGGAGCTGTTTTTT. This codes for CASSQDLAGANTGELFF. This rearrangement joins TRBV4-1 to TRBJ2-2; 9 nucleotides align to TRBD2. This CDR3 spans 17 amino acids. Per germline, CDR1 MGHRA and CDR2 YSYEKL. The junction had 2 bases not matched to a gene; V was cut back by 0 bases and J by 0 bases.